Below, 11 T cell receptor beta chains from the same sample are listed, as sequenced in a study of blood T cells in healthy people across ages (dated by TCRdb to 2014 to 2015). Library preparation employed 5' RACE. The instrument was an Illumina HiSeq 2500. A second PCR of roughly 7 to 12 cycles was run with a J-beta primer mix and a sample-barcoded 5' primer. Clones were called with MiXCR by TCRdb after fastp trimmed the public reads at Q25, and only in-frame beta chains were retained. Rows matching on CDR3 protein sequence are summarized as one entry with the most common DNA and genes. The sample yields 800,000 to 1,300,000 distinct CDR3 sequences; under 30% were counted once. The ten largest clones add up to 0.65% to 0.75% of the sample. These same data were also listed under a study on T cells of mothers and their children.

Material for sequencing was blood. The receptors stem from a girl aged 2-15 years in good health.

CDR3 DNA sequence: TGTGCCAGCAGCTATTCCGGGTCCGAGGAAGAGACCCAGTACTTC. This codes for CASSYSGSEEETQYF. V and J are TRBV7-9 and TRBJ2-5; D unclear. The CDR3 spans 15 residues. The ends were cut back, 4 bases at V and 3 bases at J, with 15 bases in the middle. CDR1 SEHNR and CDR2 FQNEAQ come from the germline V gene (reference sequence).

There are a few counts of this clonotype. The chain carries TRBV9 and TRBJ2-5; no definite D call. The CDR3 totals 14 residues. Germline assignment: CDR1 SGDLS and CDR2 YYNGEE. Deletions cut 0 bases from V and 1 base from J, with 7 bases between. The CDR3 coding sequence is TGTGCCAGCAGCGTAGGAAGTGCCCAAGAGACCCAGTACTTC. This sequence encodes CASSVGSAQETQYF.

The chain combines TRBV27 with TRBJ2-5; TRBD2 matches at 8 bases. TRBJ2-7 explains the end of the DNA better; the J call may be wrong. CDR1 is MNHEY and CDR2 is SMNVEV in the germline V gene (reference sequence). This CDR3 spans 16 amino acids. The CDR3 DNA reads as TGTGCCAGCAGTCTCCACGAGCGGGAGCGCCCCTACGAGCAGTACTTC. Translating it yields CASSLHERERPYEQYF.

This clonotype has only a few counts. The rearrangement joins TRBV6-2 or TRBV6-3 to TRBJ2-3, with a weak D call TRBD2 (6 bases). Germline lookup yields CDR1 MNHEY and CDR2 SVGEGT. This CDR3 contains 17 residues. V was pared by 2 bases and J by 1 base, with 16 bases between. The CDR3 region has the DNA TGTGCCAGCAGTTACACCAAACTAGCAATGGGCACAGATACGCAGTATTTT. It translates to CASSYTKLAMGTDTQYF.

V is TRBV24-1 and J is TRBJ2-5; D gene ambiguous. The DNA end is a closer match to TRBJ2-7, so the J assignment may be wrong. The CDR3 contains 14 residues. CDR1 is KGHDR and CDR2 is SFDVKD in the germline V gene. The CDR3 DNA sequence: TGTGCCACCAGTGATTACGACAATTCCTACGAGCAGTACTTC. The encoded protein is CATSDYDNSYEQYF.

On this clonotype itself: A much more abundant neighbour one base away suggests this may be a read error. This chain uses TRBV9 with TRBJ2-3; D call uncertain. Looked up from germline, CDR1 is SGDLS and CDR2 is YYNGEE. V was clipped by 7 bases and J by 6 bases, with 12 bases between them. There are 12 residues in the CDR3. The CDR3 loop reads CASGGALDTQYF. The CDR3 nucleotides are TGTGCCAGCGGCGGAGCATTGGATACGCAGTATTTT.

This clonotype showed up just a few times. V gene TRBV20-1 combines with J gene TRBJ2-4; TRBD2 matches 7 bases. Germline loops: CDR1 DFQATT, CDR2 SNEGSKA (reference sequence). CDR3 length: 16 amino acids. The V gene end was trimmed by 3 bases and the J gene end by 3 bases; junction bases not matched to a gene: 11. The chain's CDR3 is CSASDAGVFNKNIQYF. In DNA form, the CDR3 reads TGCAGTGCTAGCGATGCGGGGGTTTTTAACAAAAACATTCAGTACTTC.

The rearrangement links TRBV5-1 to TRBJ2-1, with 7 positions matching TRBD2. This CDR3 comprises 17 residues. Germline V lookup: CDR1 SGHRS, CDR2 YFSETQ. Trimming removed 0 bases from V and 5 bases from J; junction bases left unmatched: 11. The CDR3 sequence: CASSLGPRSGENNEQFF. The CDR3 region has the DNA TGCGCCAGCAGCTTGGGTCCGAGGAGCGGGGAGAACAATGAGCAGTTCTTC.

This rearrangement joins TRBV6-1 to TRBJ1-2; 7 bases map to TRBD1. This CDR3 has 13 residues. J gave up 1 base and V 7 bases, and 3 bases lay outside the gene matches. Germline V lookup: CDR1 MNHNS, CDR2 SASEGT. In DNA, the CDR3 is TGTGCCAGCACCCCAGGGGGTAACTATGGCTACACCTTC. It yields the protein CASTPGGNYGYTF.

CDR3 amino acids: CASSRENGYTF. CDR3 DNA: TGTGCCAGCTCCAGGGAGAACGGCTACACCTTC. V is TRBV3-1 and J is TRBJ1-2, with D perhaps matching TRBD1 (5 bases). The germline V gene encodes CDR1 LGHDT and CDR2 YNNKEL (reference sequence). Trimming removed 8 bases from V and 8 bases from J, with 12 bases in between. The CDR3 spans 11 residues.

The table lists this clonotype with many counts. The chain employs TRBV29-1 and TRBJ2-1; no clear D. This CDR3 has 12 amino acids. Germline V lookup: CDR1 SQVTM, CDR2 ANQGSEA. Trimming pared 1 base from V and 7 bases from J, leaving 8 bases between. The CDR3 loop is CSVEGAGNEQFF. The CDR3 bases are TGCAGCGTTGAAGGTGCAGGAAATGAGCAGTTCTTC.